The clone carrying this T cell receptor beta chain was seen a few times. This CDR3 region has 15 residues. CDR1 and CDR2 (germline): LNHDA, SQIVND (reference sequence). V gave up 7 bases and J gave up 5 bases, with 18 bases separating them. Sequenced by immunoSEQ multiplex PCR; TCRdb stores in-frame clones only, minus some. This sample yields some 190,000 clones, of which 75% to 85% are seen a single time; about a sixth belongs to the top ten. The sample belongs to a study of blood T cell repertoires in COVID-19. The specimen was PBMCs or T cells enriched from blood (not recorded which). The rearrangement uses TRBV19 and TRBJ1-5; no firm D call. The sequence was obtained from a woman aged 45-65 years with acute COVID-19. CDR3 coding DNA: TGTGCCAGTACCCCCCTCGAGGGCATTTATCAGCCCCAGCATTTT. Translation gives CASTPLEGIYQPQHF.